A selection of T cell receptor beta chains follows, all from one sample in a study of T-cell memory formation after mild COVID-19. TCRdb ran MiXCR on the 5' RACE reads and lists one entry per CDR3 protein. The table has some 440,000 distinct CDR3 sequences, around 27% seen once. Specimen: PBMCs or a T cell subset sorted from them (not recorded which). Receptor source: an adult woman who had mild COVID-19 (a few samples of this study predate the infection). Cell type and time point are not known. The CDR3 runs from the conserved cysteine through the conserved F or W. The D gene is left open where the match is weak. Size is omitted from some rows. Given values are once, few, many or a class for expanded clones.

clone_size,cdr3_length,v_call,d_call,j_call,cdr3_nt,cdr3_aa
.,14,TRBV6-5,TRBD1,TRBJ1-1,TGTGCCAGCACCGGGACAGGGGGTCTGACTGAAGCTTTCTTT,CASTGTGGLTEAFF
.,15,TRBV29-1,TRBD2,TRBJ2-3,TGCAGCGTTGTGGGTAGCGGGGGGCTGACAGATACGCAGTATTTT,CSVVGSGGLTDTQYF
many,17,TRBV3-1,.,TRBJ2-2,TGTGCCAGCAGCTTCTGGATGGCGGGATCGAACACCGGGGAGCTGTTTTTT,CASSFWMAGSNTGELFF
few,20,TRBV5-1,.,TRBJ2-6,TGCGCCAGCAGCTTGGGCCTTCGAGTAAGCCTACCCTCTGGGGCCAACGTCCTGACTTTC,CASSLGLRVSLPSGANVLTF
.,13,TRBV7-2,.,TRBJ2-2,TGTGCCAGCAGCTTAGCTTACCCCGGGGAGCTGTTTTTT,CASSLAYPGELFF
.,15,TRBV5-5,.,TRBJ1-1,TGTGCCAGCAGCTTGAATGCCAGGGAAGGCACTGAAGCTTTCTTT,CASSLNAREGTEAFF
few,15,TRBV4-1,TRBD2,TRBJ2-3,TGCGCCAGCAGCCAACGCCTAGCGGGGGGAGATACGCAGTATTTT,CASSQRLAGGDTQYF
.,12,TRBV4-1,TRBD1,TRBJ2-1,TGCGCCAGCAGCCAGACAGGGGATGAGCAGTTCTTC,CASSQTGDEQFF
few,16,TRBV15,TRBD2,TRBJ2-7,TGTGCCACCAGCAGAGCCAATGGACTAGCGGGAGACGAGCAGTACTTC,CATSRANGLAGDEQYF
many,15,TRBV18,TRBD1,TRBJ1-2,TGTGCCAGCTCACCGAAGGGGGCCTTTGACTATGGCTACACCTTC,CASSPKGAFDYGYTF
.,17,TRBV5-1,.,TRBJ1-6,TGCGCCAGCAGCTTGGTACCAGGGGCACCTTATAATTCACCCCTCCACTTT,CASSLVPGAPYNSPLHF
.,15,TRBV7-8,TRBD1,TRBJ2-3,TGTGCCAGCAGCTCCGACAGGGCGAGAGTCGATACGCAGTATTTT,CASSSDRARVDTQYF
.,21,TRBV6-2/TRBV6-3,.,TRBJ1-1,TGTGCCAGCAGTTACAAAATCCAAAAGGTAGAGGGAACCATTGGGAACACTGAAGCTTTCTTT,CASSYKIQKVEGTIGNTEAFF
few,16,TRBV19,.,TRBJ2-1,TGTGCCAGTAGTATATCCAACAGGGACGCCTACAATGAGCAGTTCTTC,CASSISNRDAYNEQFF
few,15,TRBV12-3/TRBV12-4,TRBD1,TRBJ1-6,TGTGCCAGCAGCCAACGACAGGGTCGTCCTTCACCCCTCCACTTT,CASSQRQGRPSPLHF
.,15,TRBV5-1,.,TRBJ2-3,TGCGCCAGCAGCTTGAGTCGGCAACTAACAGATACGCAGTATTTT,CASSLSRQLTDTQYF
few,12,TRBV10-3,TRBD1,TRBJ1-4,TGTGCCAACACTCGGGACAGTGAAAAACTGTTTTTT,CANTRDSEKLFF
.,16,TRBV15,TRBD2,TRBJ2-3,TGTGCCACCAGCAGACTAGCGGCCTTTGGGGAAGATACGCAGTATTTT,CATSRLAAFGEDTQYF
.,16,TRBV11-2,TRBD2,TRBJ2-5,TGTGCCAGCAGCTTAGAGGGGACTACACACCAAGAGACCCAGTACTTC,CASSLEGTTHQETQYF
.,11,TRBV10-3,.,TRBJ1-2,TGTGCCATCAGTGGGGGCAATGGCTACACCTTC,CAISGGNGYTF
.,13,TRBV29-1,.,TRBJ2-7,TGCAGCGTAGGGACATCACAGGTCTACGAGCAGTACTTC,CSVGTSQVYEQYF
.,15,TRBV28,.,TRBJ2-7,TGTGCCAGCAGTCCCAACTGGGGAAGCTCCTACGAGCAGTACTTC,CASSPNWGSSYEQYF